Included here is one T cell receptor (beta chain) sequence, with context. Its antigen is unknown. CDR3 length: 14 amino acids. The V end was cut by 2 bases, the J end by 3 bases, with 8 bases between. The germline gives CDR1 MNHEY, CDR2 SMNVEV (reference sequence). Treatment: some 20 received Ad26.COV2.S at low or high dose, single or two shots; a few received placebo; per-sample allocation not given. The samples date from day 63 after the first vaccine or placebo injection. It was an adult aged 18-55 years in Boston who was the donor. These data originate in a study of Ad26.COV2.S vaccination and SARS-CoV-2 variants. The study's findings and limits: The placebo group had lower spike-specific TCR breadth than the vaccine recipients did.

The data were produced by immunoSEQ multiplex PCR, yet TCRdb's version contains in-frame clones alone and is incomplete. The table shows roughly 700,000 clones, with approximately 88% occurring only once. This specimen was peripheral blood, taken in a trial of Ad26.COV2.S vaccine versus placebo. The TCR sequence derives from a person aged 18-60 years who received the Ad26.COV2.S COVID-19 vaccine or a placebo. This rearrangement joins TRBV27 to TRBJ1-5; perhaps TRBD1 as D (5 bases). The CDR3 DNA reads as TGTGCCAGCAGTTTAGGGGGAAACAATCAGCCCCAGCATTTT. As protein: CASSLGGNNQPQHF.